This T cell receptor beta chain stems from a study of CD8 T cells in ankylosing spondylitis. Study observations and caveats: Typical of ankylosing spondylitis blood, it appeared, was a TCR beta motif of eight highly homologous variants. Reportedly, matched ankylosing spondylitis synovial fluid was significantly enriched for disease-linked clones.

MiXCR was run by TCRdb on the 5' RACE reads, yielding one entry per CDR3 protein. The sample contains about 800,000 distinct CDR3 sequences, about 10% of which appear only once. This clonotype was observed many times. Its antigen is not known. The receptor was derived from a male donor with ankylosing spondylitis. Material: blood, either unsorted or a sorted T cell fraction (not recorded which).

Here the CDR3 reads CSVGTGKRTDTQYF. DNA of the CDR3: TGCAGCGTCGGGACAGGCAAGCGCACAGATACGCAGTATTTT. The chain has TRBV29-1 and TRBJ2-3; 8 positions match TRBD1. In germline, CDR1 is SQVTM, CDR2 ANQGSEA. V dropped 6 bases and J dropped 1; count of bases not matched to a gene: 6. The CDR3 is 14 amino acids.